The rows below give T cell receptor beta chains drawn from one sample of a study of cytomegalovirus exposure and HLA in healthy donors. The data were produced by immunoSEQ multiplex PCR, yet TCRdb's version contains in-frame clones alone and is incomplete. The sample gives roughly 200,000 clones, about nine tenths of which show up once; around 0.99% is in the top ten. The sample taken for sequencing was PBMCs. Receptor source: a boy younger than 10 in good health and CMV-seronegative. Both conserved end residues are part of each CDR3. Each record gives: D gene, V gene, clone size, J gene, CDR3 DNA, CDR3 protein. The D gene is left open where the match is weak. Clone size, where shown, is once, few, many, or a class for clones that have expanded.

D: .
V: TRBV6-1
size: .
J: TRBJ1-6
DNA: TGTGCCAGCTGGACAGACAAAAATTCACCCCTCCACTTT
CDR3: CASWTDKNSPLHF

D: .
V: TRBV4-2
size: .
J: TRBJ2-7
DNA: TGTGCCAGCAGTGCCACCCTCGGAGCCTACGAGCAGTACTTC
CDR3: CASSATLGAYEQYF

D: TRBD1
V: TRBV11-1
size: once
J: TRBJ1-4
DNA: TGTGCCAGCAGCGCCGGGACAGGGAGGAGTCTCGGTGAAAAACTGTTTTTT
CDR3: CASSAGTGRSLGEKLFF

D: .
V: TRBV7-9
size: .
J: TRBJ1-5
DNA: TGTGCCAGCAGCTTAGGAGAAAATAGCAATCAGCCCCAGCATTTT
CDR3: CASSLGENSNQPQHF

D: .
V: TRBV21-1
size: .
J: TRBJ1-1
DNA: TGTGCCGGGCCGGGACATTCGGTTTCTGGCACTGAAGCTTTCTTT
CDR3: CAGPGHSVSGTEAFF

D: TRBD1
V: TRBV5-5
size: .
J: TRBJ1-2
DNA: TGTGCCAGCAAACTGACAGGGGGACCCTATGGCTACACCTTC
CDR3: CASKLTGGPYGYTF

D: .
V: TRBV15
size: once
J: TRBJ2-5
DNA: TGTGCCACCAGCATACGGGAGACCCAGTACTTC
CDR3: CATSIRETQYF

D: .
V: TRBV2
size: once
J: TRBJ2-7
DNA: TGTGCCAGCAGTGCTGGCCCCTACGAGCAGTACTTC
CDR3: CASSAGPYEQYF

D: .
V: TRBV2
size: .
J: TRBJ1-2
DNA: TGTGCCAGCAGCGCCGACAGATTTGGCTACACCTTC
CDR3: CASSADRFGYTF

D: .
V: TRBV6-6
size: .
J: TRBJ1-4
DNA: TGTGCCAGCAGCATCGGCAGGGTCGGCGAAAAACTGTTTTTT
CDR3: CASSIGRVGEKLFF

D: .
V: TRBV18
size: .
J: TRBJ2-7
DNA: TGTGCCAGCTCACCGCAGGGAAAAGGCTACGAGCAGTACTTC
CDR3: CASSPQGKGYEQYF

D: .
V: TRBV19
size: .
J: TRBJ1-2
DNA: TGTGCCAGTAGCTCTCTGGGGGCAGGCGGGGGCTACACCTTC
CDR3: CASSSLGAGGGYTF

D: .
V: TRBV29-1
size: .
J: TRBJ1-1
DNA: TGCAGCGTCACCAGGGATCGAGGGAACACTGAAGCTTTCTTT
CDR3: CSVTRDRGNTEAFF

D: TRBD1
V: TRBV9
size: .
J: TRBJ1-2
DNA: TGCGCCAGCAGCTTCCGGGACAGTGCTAGTGTCTATGGCTACACCTTC
CDR3: CASSFRDSASVYGYTF

D: TRBD2
V: TRBV19
size: .
J: TRBJ2-1
DNA: TGTGCCAGTAGTACGACTAGCGGGGGGGCTGGATGGCAGTTCTTC
CDR3: CASSTTSGGAGWQFF